This T cell receptor delta chain was found in a study of gamma-delta T cells after stem cell transplantation. Trimming removed 1 base at V and 3 bases at J, with 27 bases between. From germline, CDR1 is TVYSNPD and CDR2 GDNSRS (reference sequence). There are 18 residues in the CDR3. TCRdb redid clone calling on the RT-PCR reads using CATT. The sample lists around 1,700 delta-chain clones, less than 5% seen once, with around 39% in the top ten. This clone qualifies as medium-sized. This clonotype was obtained from a human donor. It is not recorded whose cells these are; they may come from a transplant donor. Sample: gamma-delta T cells. V is TRDV3 and J is TRDJ1, with D possibly being TRDD3 (5 bases). DNA for the CDR3: TGTGCCTTTACTTACTGGCAACGGACTTGGATATGGGCCGATAAACTCATCTTT. Protein product: CAFTYWQRTWIWADKLIF.